A selection of T cell receptor beta chains follows, all from one sample in a study of OX40 agonist ivuxolimab in advanced cancers. Profiled with immunoSEQ multiplex PCR; TCRdb holds only in-frame clones, not every one. The sample has 13,000 to 15,000 clones; 80% to 95% are singletons. Sequencing was performed on CD4+ or CD8+ T cells sorted from blood, taken in a trial of the OX40 agonist ivuxolimab. These receptor sequences come from an adult with an advanced solid tumor such as melanoma, head and neck, liver or kidney cancer. CDR3s include the opening cysteine and the closing phenylalanine or tryptophan. Each record gives: clone size, V gene, J gene, D gene, CDR3 protein, CDR3 DNA. The D gene is left open where the match is weak. Size values are once, few and many counts, or a class for expanded clones, and some rows have none.

size: -; V: TRBV10-2; J: TRBJ2-5; D: -; CDR3: CASTSGLQRETQYF; DNA: TGCGCCAGCACCTCGGGACTCCAACGGGAGACCCAGTACTTC
size: -; V: TRBV6-1; J: TRBJ2-7; D: TRBD1; CDR3: CASDGQGGEQYF; DNA: TGTGCCAGCGATGGACAGGGAGGCGAGCAGTACTTC
size: -; V: TRBV4-1; J: TRBJ2-7; D: TRBD2; CDR3: CASSQGGRGPYEQYF; DNA: TGCGCCAGCAGCCAAGGGGGGAGGGGCCCCTACGAGCAGTACTTC
size: -; V: TRBV27; J: TRBJ1-5; D: -; CDR3: CASSFYYSNQPQHF; DNA: TGTGCCAGCAGTTTCTATTATAGCAATCAGCCCCAGCATTTT
size: -; V: TRBV7-9; J: TRBJ2-5; D: -; CDR3: CASSPPVATTPEETQYF; DNA: TGTGCCAGCAGCCCTCCGGTGGCTACAACACCGGAAGAGACCCAGTACTTC
size: -; V: TRBV2; J: TRBJ1-1; D: -; CDR3: CASSEPATEAFF; DNA: TGTGCCAGCAGTGAGCCGGCCACTGAAGCTTTCTTT
size: few; V: TRBV6-5; J: TRBJ2-1; D: -; CDR3: CASSQAVAGYNEQFF; DNA: TGTGCCAGCAGCCAGGCCGTAGCTGGGTACAATGAGCAGTTCTTC
size: -; V: TRBV7-6; J: TRBJ1-3; D: TRBD1; CDR3: CASSRDRGFGNTIYF; DNA: TGTGCCAGCAGCCGGGACAGGGGTTTTGGAAACACCATATATTTT
size: -; V: TRBV7-3; J: TRBJ2-1; D: TRBD1; CDR3: CASSSGQGAYNEQFF; DNA: TGTGCCAGCAGCTCTGGACAGGGGGCATACAATGAGCAGTTCTTC
size: -; V: TRBV27; J: TRBJ1-2; D: TRBD1; CDR3: CASRKAGTGEYGYTF; DNA: TGTGCCAGCAGAAAAGCCGGGACAGGAGAATATGGCTACACCTTC
size: once; V: TRBV27; J: TRBJ2-1; D: -; CDR3: CASSLSTLGNEQFF; DNA: TGTGCCAGCAGTTTATCGACTCTAGGGAATGAGCAGTTCTTC
size: -; V: TRBV5-1; J: TRBJ2-1; D: -; CDR3: CASSLMSDEQFF; DNA: TGCGCCAGCAGCTTGATGTCCGATGAGCAGTTCTTC
size: -; V: TRBV28; J: TRBJ2-3; D: -; CDR3: CASSFPPPGEPSTDTQYF; DNA: TGTGCCAGCAGCTTTCCCCCCCCGGGGGAACCTAGCACAGATACGCAGTATTTT
size: -; V: TRBV7-2; J: TRBJ1-6; D: -; CDR3: CASSLGTGISPLHF; DNA: TGTGCCAGCAGCTTGGGCACAGGGATTTCACCCCTCCACTTT
size: -; V: TRBV10-1; J: TRBJ2-1; D: TRBD2; CDR3: CASEPGLAGPWGNEQFF; DNA: TGCGCCAGCGAGCCGGGACTAGCGGGGCCATGGGGCAATGAGCAGTTCTTC
size: -; V: TRBV27; J: TRBJ2-2; D: TRBD1; CDR3: CASKRGPNTGELFF; DNA: TGTGCCAGCAAAAGGGGGCCGAACACCGGGGAGCTGTTTTTT
size: -; V: TRBV19; J: TRBJ2-3; D: -; CDR3: CASSRHLTDTQYF; DNA: TGTGCCAGTAGTCGGCACCTCACAGATACGCAGTATTTT
size: -; V: TRBV7-8; J: TRBJ2-7; D: -; CDR3: CASSYLDSHAYEQYF; DNA: TGTGCCAGCAGCTACCTGGACAGCCATGCCTACGAGCAGTACTTC
size: -; V: TRBV7-9; J: TRBJ2-1; D: -; CDR3: CASSPRFVEQFF; DNA: TGTGCCAGCAGCCCCCGCTTTGTTGAGCAGTTCTTC
size: once; V: TRBV5-4; J: TRBJ1-3; D: -; CDR3: CASSHSFGAGNTIYF; DNA: TGTGCCAGCAGCCACTCCTTCGGGGCTGGAAACACCATATATTTT
size: -; V: TRBV11-2; J: TRBJ1-5; D: TRBD1; CDR3: CASFDRGSNQPQHF; DNA: TGTGCCAGCTTTGACAGGGGTAGCAATCAGCCCCAGCATTTT
size: once; V: TRBV21-1; J: TRBJ1-2; D: -; CDR3: CASSLINYGYTF; DNA: TGTGCCAGCAGCTTAATAAACTATGGCTACACCTTC
size: once; V: TRBV4-2; J: TRBJ2-7; D: TRBD2; CDR3: CASSQESGGTYEQYF; DNA: TGTGCCAGCAGCCAAGAAAGCGGGGGGACCTACGAGCAGTACTTC
size: -; V: TRBV27; J: TRBJ2-1; D: -; CDR3: CASNREARSNEQFF; DNA: TGTGCCAGCAATCGAGAGGCAAGGTCCAATGAGCAGTTCTTC
size: -; V: TRBV5-1; J: TRBJ2-6; D: -; CDR3: CASSQGHIYSPESSGANVLTF; DNA: TGCGCCAGCAGCCAAGGACACATCTACAGTCCCGAAAGCTCTGGGGCCAACGTCCTGACTTTC
size: medium-sized; V: TRBV5-6; J: TRBJ1-1; D: -; CDR3: CASSLGGMNTEAFF; DNA: TGTGCCAGCAGCTTGGGGGGAATGAACACTGAAGCTTTCTTT
size: -; V: TRBV27; J: TRBJ2-7; D: -; CDR3: CASSLSGSSYEQYF; DNA: TGTGCCAGCAGTTTAAGTGGGAGCTCCTACGAGCAGTACTTC
size: -; V: TRBV30; J: TRBJ2-6; D: -; CDR3: CARSASGANVLTF; DNA: TGTGCCCGGAGCGCCTCTGGGGCCAACGTCCTGACTTTC
size: -; V: TRBV19; J: TRBJ1-1; D: -; CDR3: CASSIRGRGTEAFF; DNA: TGTGCCAGTAGTATCCGGGGGCGCGGGACTGAAGCTTTCTTT
size: -; V: TRBV29-1; J: TRBJ1-1; D: TRBD1; CDR3: CSVVSRDREVFAEAFF; DNA: TGCAGCGTCGTCTCGCGGGACAGGGAGGTTTTTGCTGAAGCTTTCTTT
size: -; V: TRBV2; J: TRBJ1-2; D: TRBD1; CDR3: CASSEGDRGYNYGYTF; DNA: TGTGCCAGCAGTGAAGGAGACAGGGGGTATAACTATGGCTACACCTTC
size: once; V: TRBV7-9; J: TRBJ2-7; D: -; CDR3: CASSGIETSYEQYF; DNA: TGTGCCAGCAGCGGAATCGAGACCTCCTACGAGCAGTACTTC
size: -; V: TRBV4-3; J: TRBJ1-3; D: -; CDR3: CASSQGSQHGNTIYF; DNA: TGCGCCAGCAGCCAAGGTTCGCAGCATGGAAACACCATATATTTT
size: -; V: TRBV4-1; J: TRBJ1-6; D: -; CDR3: CASSHGEVGGVSYNSPLHF; DNA: TGCGCCAGCAGCCACGGAGAGGTTGGCGGGGTTAGCTATAATTCACCCCTCCACTTT
size: -; V: TRBV7-8; J: TRBJ1-5; D: TRBD1; CDR3: CASSGPGQGMEPQHF; DNA: TGTGCCAGCAGCGGTCCGGGACAGGGGATGGAGCCCCAGCATTTT
size: -; V: TRBV11-2; J: TRBJ2-7; D: TRBD1; CDR3: CASSNRDRGYYEQYF; DNA: TGTGCCAGCAGCAATAGGGACAGGGGTTACTACGAGCAGTACTTC
size: -; V: TRBV27; J: TRBJ2-3; D: -; CDR3: CASSLPFVPNTQYF; DNA: TGTGCCAGCAGTTTACCGTTTGTCCCTAATACGCAGTATTTT
size: once; V: TRBV19; J: TRBJ2-7; D: -; CDR3: CASSTTGGSYEQYF; DNA: TGTGCCAGTAGTACGACAGGAGGATCCTACGAGCAGTACTTC
size: -; V: TRBV27; J: TRBJ2-7; D: -; CDR3: CASSFSSGSYEQYF; DNA: TGTGCCAGCAGTTTTTCATCGGGTTCCTACGAGCAGTACTTC
size: once; V: TRBV6-1; J: TRBJ2-7; D: TRBD2; CDR3: CASSAGGSYEQYF; DNA: TGTGCCAGCAGTGCGGGGGGTAGCTACGAGCAGTACTTC
size: -; V: TRBV6-1; J: TRBJ1-5; D: TRBD1; CDR3: CASSGQGSNQPQHF; DNA: TGTGCCAGCAGTGGACAGGGTAGCAATCAGCCCCAGCATTTT
size: -; V: TRBV15; J: TRBJ2-7; D: -; CDR3: CATSNGRRSSYEQYF; DNA: TGTGCCACCAGCAACGGCAGACGAAGCTCCTACGAGCAGTACTTC
size: -; V: TRBV11-2; J: TRBJ2-1; D: -; CDR3: CASRLGHSSYNEQFF; DNA: TGTGCCAGCCGCTTGGGGCACAGCTCCTACAATGAGCAGTTCTTC
size: -; V: TRBV7-6; J: TRBJ1-3; D: -; CDR3: CASSLSEGVGNTIYF; DNA: TGTGCCAGCAGCCTATCCGAGGGGGTCGGAAACACCATATATTTT
size: -; V: TRBV6-1; J: TRBJ1-1; D: -; CDR3: CASSEWGGGIGFTEAFF; DNA: TGTGCCAGCAGTGAATGGGGAGGGGGTATTGGATTCACTGAAGCTTTCTTT
size: -; V: TRBV28; J: TRBJ2-7; D: TRBD1; CDR3: CASSLRGLRSYEQYF; DNA: TGTGCCAGCAGTTTAAGGGGGCTTCGCTCCTACGAGCAGTACTTC
size: -; V: TRBV5-1; J: TRBJ1-4; D: TRBD1; CDR3: CASSVPEGAMKLFF; DNA: TGCGCCAGCAGCGTGCCCGAGGGGGCAATGAAACTGTTTTTT
size: -; V: TRBV11-2; J: TRBJ2-7; D: -; CDR3: CASSPSALGREQYF; DNA: TGTGCCAGCAGCCCATCCGCACTGGGGCGGGAGCAGTACTTC
size: -; V: TRBV27; J: TRBJ1-1; D: TRBD1; CDR3: CASSSGQGDTEAFF; DNA: TGTGCCAGCAGTTCCGGACAGGGGGACACTGAAGCTTTCTTT
size: -; V: TRBV7-9; J: TRBJ2-2; D: -; CDR3: CASSPGDGEAGELFF; DNA: TGTGCCAGCAGCCCGGGCGACGGGGAGGCCGGGGAGCTGTTTTTT
size: -; V: TRBV7-3; J: TRBJ1-1; D: -; CDR3: CASIKWEGVNTEAFF; DNA: TGTGCCAGTATTAAATGGGAGGGGGTGAACACTGAAGCTTTCTTT